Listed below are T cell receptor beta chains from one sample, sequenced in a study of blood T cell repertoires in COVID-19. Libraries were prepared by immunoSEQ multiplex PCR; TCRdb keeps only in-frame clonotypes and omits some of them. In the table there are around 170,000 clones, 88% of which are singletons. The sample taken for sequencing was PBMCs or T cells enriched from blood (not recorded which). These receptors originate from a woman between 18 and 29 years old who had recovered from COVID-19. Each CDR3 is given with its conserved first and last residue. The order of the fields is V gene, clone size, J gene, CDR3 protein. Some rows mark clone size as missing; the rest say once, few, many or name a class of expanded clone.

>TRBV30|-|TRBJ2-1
CAWLQGNEQFF
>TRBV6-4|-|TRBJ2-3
CASSPGGLAAQYF
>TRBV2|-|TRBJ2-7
CASNRGSGSHEQYF
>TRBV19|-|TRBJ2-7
CASQEQGVSYEQYF
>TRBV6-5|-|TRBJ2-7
CASSVDMIAYEQYF
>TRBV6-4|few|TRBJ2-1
CASSFLADPYNEQFF
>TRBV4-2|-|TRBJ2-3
CASSQEPGGSQDTQYF
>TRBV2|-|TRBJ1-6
CASSDVLGLYNSPLHF
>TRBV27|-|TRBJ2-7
CASSLGRGGYEQYF
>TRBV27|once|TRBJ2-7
CASSLFPGSSYEQYF
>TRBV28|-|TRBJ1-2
CASSYGTAYGYTF
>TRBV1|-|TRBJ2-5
CTSSQDLSLWGCETQYF
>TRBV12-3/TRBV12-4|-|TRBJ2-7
CASGGVVYEQYF
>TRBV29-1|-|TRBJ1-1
CSAVRNTEAFF
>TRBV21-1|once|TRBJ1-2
CASSNYWAYYGYTF
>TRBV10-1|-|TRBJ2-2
CASSVREVGELFF
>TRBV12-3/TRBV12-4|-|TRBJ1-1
CASSLVAGGAFF
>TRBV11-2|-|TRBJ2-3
CASSSPNGGLPTDTQYF